This T cell receptor (beta chain) was recovered during a study of somatic mutations in cytotoxic T cells in rheumatoid arthritis. The CDR3 totals 18 residues. The V and J ends lost 1 base and 1 base respectively, with 16 bases between them. Germline values: CDR1 SGHVS, CDR2 FNYEAQ. The table came from immunoSEQ multiplex PCR; TCRdb's copy has only in-frame clones and leaves some out. The sample consists of more than 8,000 clones, about nine tenths of them appearing once. The sample taken for sequencing was CD4+ T cells sorted from blood. This clonotype originated in a woman aged 18-29 years with rheumatoid arthritis. V gene TRBV7-6 combines with J gene TRBJ1-4; TRBD1 might be the D (5 bases). The CDR3 loop is CASSLGTNAFGTNEKLFF. The CDR3, as DNA: TGTGCCAGCAGCTTAGGGACAAACGCCTTTGGAACTAATGAAAAACTGTTTTTT.